This T cell receptor (beta chain) was captured by sequencing in a study of identical twins. This CDR3 has 16 residues. V lost 1 base and J lost 5, with 15 bases in between. Germline V gene lookup returns CDR1 LGHDT and CDR2 YNNKEL (reference sequence). General study points: With beta out-of-frame sequences, excess sharing by twins was weaker. The presence of invariant MAIT and iNKT cells could partly confound analyses of zero-insertion sequences. Among out-of-frame alpha sequences shared by twins, low generation probability occurred in excess.

After template switching added a universal primer site, the resulting cDNA carried unique molecular identifiers. TCRdb redid the calling of the 5' RACE reads with MiXCR, one entry per CDR3 protein. The data show around 1.7 million distinct CDR3 sequences, about 32% seen once. This clonotype turned up a few times. Its antigen is not known. The chain links TRBV3-1 to TRBJ2-1; D not resolved. The sequence came from a newborn girl in good health. The material sequenced was cord blood. The CDR3, as DNA: TGTGCCAGCAGCCAAGTGGTGGGCCTTGCTGACAATGAGCAGTTCTTC. This gives the protein CASSQVVGLADNEQFF.